Each of the 14 T cell receptor beta chains below was sequenced from the same sample in a study of blood T cells in healthy people across ages. Together with a sample-barcoded 5' primer, a J-beta primer mix was included in a second PCR lasting roughly 6 to 12 cycles. Using its own MiXCR run on the 5' RACE reads, TCRdb lists one record per CDR3 protein. The data contain approximately 820,000 distinct CDR3 sequences, 40% to 50% of them singletons. The specimen sequenced was blood. These receptors all stem from a man between 60 and 75 years old in good health.

The chain is built from TRBV6-2 or TRBV6-3 and TRBJ2-7; 14 bases are a match to TRBD2. Gene TRBJ2-5 matches the end of the DNA better, so the J call may be wrong. The length of the CDR3 is 18 residues. CDR1 and CDR2 from the germline V gene are MNHEY and SVGEGT. The DNA for the CDR3 is TGTGCCAGCAGAGTCAGACTAGCGGGGGGGACCTACCTGGAGACCCAGTACTTC. Translating it yields CASRVRLAGGTYLETQYF.

The rearrangement links TRBV10-3 to TRBJ2-7, with D perhaps matching TRBD2 (5 bases). V lost 11 bases, J lost 2 bases, and 16 bases lay in between. The CDR3 runs 13 residues. Germline V gene data show CDR1 as ENHRY and CDR2 as SYGVKD. The CDR3 region is CASGQASPYEQYF. CDR3 DNA: TGTGCCTCCGGTCAGGCTAGCCCCTACGAGCAGTACTTC.

The gene calls are TRBV10-3 and TRBJ2-7, with a possible D match to TRBD2 (5 bases). Trimming cost V 4 bases and J 2 bases, with 15 bases left between them. This CDR3 comprises 15 residues. From germline, CDR1 is ENHRY and CDR2 SYGVKD. The CDR3 region has the DNA TGTGCCATCAGTGTGGAGCGGCGTTATCCCTACGAGCAGTACTTC. It yields the protein CAISVERRYPYEQYF.

The chain joins TRBV27 to TRBJ1-6; 7 bases agree with TRBD1. After removal of 6 bases from V and 6 bases from J, the junction contained 8 bases not matched to a gene. The length of the CDR3 is 15 residues. Germline V gene data show CDR1 as MNHEY and CDR2 as SMNVEV (reference sequence). CDR3 in DNA: TGTGCCAGCAGCTCCCTCGGGACAGTTAATTCACCCCTCCACTTT. Its protein product is CASSSLGTVNSPLHF.

In this sample, this clonotype turned up a few times. This sequence joins TRBV28 and TRBJ2-6; maybe TRBD2 (7 bases). The germline V and J ends were trimmed by 2 bases and 17 bases, with 16 bases remaining between them. The length of the CDR3 is 13 residues. Germline CDR1 is MDHEN and CDR2 is SYDVKM. The CDR3 region has the DNA TGTGCCAGCAGTTTAGGGGGGGCGCAGGTCATGACTTTC. This gives the protein CASSLGGAQVMTF. The full variable domain, completed using reference TRBV28 and TRBJ2-6, is DVKVTQSSRYLVKRTGEKVFLECVQDMDHENMFWYRQDPGLGLRLIYFSYDVKMKEKGDIPEGYSVSREKKERFSLILESASTNQTSMYLCASSLGGAQVMTFGAGSRLTVL.

The chain links TRBV5-1 to TRBJ2-1; TRBD2 matches 11 bases. The V and J ends lost 4 bases and 8 bases, in that order; junction bases with no gene match: 5. The CDR3 length is 14 residues. Germline lookup yields CDR1 SGHRS and CDR2 YFSETQ. CDR3 sequence reads: CASSQALAGDEQFF. CDR3 DNA sequence: TGCGCCAGCAGCCAGGCACTAGCGGGGGATGAGCAGTTCTTC.

V is TRBV13 and J is TRBJ1-6; 11 bases map to TRBD1. Trimming removed 4 bases from V and 11 bases from J; junction bases left unmatched: 7. The CDR3 consists of 15 residues. Germline V lookup: CDR1 PRHDT, CDR2 FYEKMQ (reference sequence). This CDR3 reads CASSSGQGAMAPLHF. The CDR3 nucleotides read TGTGCCAGCAGCTCCGGACAGGGGGCTATGGCACCCCTCCACTTT.

The chain recombines TRBV20-1 with TRBJ2-5; 8 nucleotides align to TRBD2. The germline gives CDR1 DFQATT, CDR2 SNEGSKA (reference sequence). After removal of 1 base from V and 7 bases from J, the junction contained 11 bases not matched to a gene. This CDR3 comprises 15 residues. CDR3 nucleotides: TGCAGTGCTAGAGGGGGCGGGGGGCGAGAAGGGACCCAGTACTTC. It is translated as CSARGGGGREGTQYF.

The genes are TRBV5-1 and TRBJ2-6; 7 bases align to TRBD1. The CDR3 length is 18 residues. Unmatched junction bases numbered 6, after V lost 0 bases and J lost 0 bases. The germline CDR1 and CDR2 sequences are SGHRS and YFSETQ. DNA for the CDR3: TGCGCCAGCAGCTTGGGGGACAGCCTTATCTCTGGGGCCAACGTCCTGACTTTC. It encodes CASSLGDSLISGANVLTF.

The chain couples TRBV6-2 or TRBV6-3 to TRBJ2-5, with D perhaps TRBD1 (7 bases). Germline values: CDR1 MNHEY, CDR2 SVGEGT. CDR3 size: 15 residues. The ends were cut back, 2 bases at V and 5 bases at J, with 15 bases in the middle. The DNA for the CDR3 is TGTGCCAGCAGTTACCCCGGACAGGCGGGGGAGACCCAGTACTTC. Translation: CASSYPGQAGETQYF.

The chain uses TRBV29-1 and TRBJ2-1; 7 bases fit TRBD1. The CDR3 is 11 residues long. Germline assignment: CDR1 SQVTM and CDR2 ANQGSEA. V was clipped by 7 bases and J by 4 bases; unmatched bases: 1. The CDR3, as DNA: TGCAGCGGACAGGGTTACAATGAGCAGTTCTTC. Residues: CSGQGYNEQFF.

This clonotype has just a few counts. J is TRBJ2-7 and V is TRBV27; 8 bases agree with TRBD1. Germline-derived CDR1 and CDR2 are MNHEY and SMNVEV (reference sequence). The CDR3 has 15 amino acids. V lost 6 bases and J lost 7; bases outside the gene matches: 14. The CDR3 is CASSQGTGGVREQYF. In nucleotides, the CDR3 is TGTGCCAGCAGCCAAGGGACAGGAGGGGTGAGGGAGCAGTACTTC.

This clonotype was counted between two and nine times. The gene calls are TRBV28 and TRBJ2-3; D is undetermined. The germline V and J ends were trimmed by 6 bases and 5 bases, with 24 bases remaining between them. This CDR3 region has 17 residues. Germline CDR1 and CDR2: MDHEN and SYDVKM. The CDR3 DNA reads TGTGCCAGCAGACCCCAATCCATCCGCTCGTTTGGAGATACGCAGTATTTT. It translates to CASRPQSIRSFGDTQYF.

The genes are TRBV29-1 and TRBJ2-2; TRBD1 might be the D (5 bases). The CDR3 totals 14 residues. Germline V gene sequence: CDR1 SQVTM, CDR2 ANQGSEA. Trimming cost V 4 bases and J 4 bases, with 13 bases left between them. The DNA of the CDR3 is TGCAGCGTTGTAGAACAGGTCGCCACCGGGGAGCTGTTTTTT. Protein: CSVVEQVATGELFF.